One sample yielded the 18 T cell receptor beta chains listed below, sequenced in a study of blood T cell repertoires in COVID-19. The assay was immunoSEQ multiplex PCR, and TCRdb's table has in-frame clones only and misses some. The profile shows around 250,000 clones, 75% to 90% of them singletons. The sample was peripheral blood. These receptors originate from a woman in her 70s with COVID-19, enrolled during active disease.

The chain carries TRBV11-2 and TRBJ2-7, with 9 nucleotides matching TRBD1. V was pared by 3 bases and J by 0 bases, with 3 bases of the junction left unmatched. Germline V gene lookup returns CDR1 SGHAT and CDR2 FQNNGV. The CDR3 is 15 amino acids. The CDR3 DNA sequence: TGTGCCAGCAGCTTGGGACAGGGATCCTCCTACGAGCAGTACTTC. The encoded protein is CASSLGQGSSYEQYF.

This chain joins TRBV11-2 and TRBJ1-4; 9 nucleotides line up with TRBD1. The CDR3 loop spans 15 amino acids. Germline CDR1 SGHAT, CDR2 FQNNGV. Unmatched junction bases numbered 9, after V lost 5 bases and J lost 8 bases. Here the CDR3 DNA reads TGTGCCAGCAGCCGCCGACAGGGGGGGACGGAAAAACTGTTTTTT. Protein: CASSRRQGGTEKLFF.

The CDR3 loop reads CASSRSAGVQETQYF. The DNA for the CDR3 is TGTGCCAGCAGCCGCTCGGCGGGAGTTCAAGAGACCCAGTACTTC. The gene calls are TRBV7-3 and TRBJ2-5; 7 bases agree with TRBD2. Germline V gene data show CDR1 as SGHTA and CDR2 as FQGTGA. The V segment lost 5 bases and the J segment 2 bases; nucleotides outside the gene matches: 8. The CDR3 loop spans 15 amino acids.

This clone was picked up one time. The CDR3 DNA reads as TGTGCCTGGAGTGTCGTTAGCGGGAGTTACGAGCAGTACTTC. Translating it yields CAWSVVSGSYEQYF. The chain carries TRBV30 and TRBJ2-7, with TRBD2 identical over 9 bases. V shed 0 bases, J shed 4 bases, and the junction held 4 bases outside the gene matches. Germline values: CDR1 GTSNPN, CDR2 SVGIG (reference sequence). The CDR3 covers 14 residues.

The gene calls are TRBV28 and TRBJ1-2; no clear D gene. The CDR3 consists of 12 residues. Trimming stripped 3 bases from V and 4 bases from J, with 6 bases between. Germline CDR1 and CDR2: MDHEN and SYDVKM. In nucleotides, the CDR3 is TGTGCCAGCAGTTTTTCGGGCTATGGCTACACCTTC. Protein: CASSFSGYGYTF.

The chain combines TRBV18 with TRBJ2-1; the match to TRBD1 covers 10 bases. Germline V CDR1 and CDR2: KGHSH, LQKENI. Trimming took 5 bases from V and 6 from J; bases not matched to a gene: 7. The CDR3 spans 15 residues. CDR3 sequence reads: CASSAGTGEFNEQFF. The CDR3, as DNA: TGTGCCAGCTCAGCCGGGACAGGGGAATTCAATGAGCAGTTCTTC.

The chain employs TRBV5-5 and TRBJ1-1; no clear D. The CDR3 is 14 amino acids. Germline CDR1 SGHKS, CDR2 YYEKEE (reference sequence). Between the trimmed V and J ends, which lost 0 bases and 6 bases, there was a span of 12 bases. CDR3 loop: CASSLGVLEAEAFF. The CDR3 nucleotides are TGTGCCAGCAGCTTGGGCGTCCTGGAGGCTGAAGCTTTCTTT. The full variable domain, in which reference TRBV5-5 and TRBJ1-1 provide the parts outside the CDR3, is DAGVTQSPTHLIKTRGQQVTLRCSPISGHKSVSWYQQVLGQGPQFIFQYYEKEERGRGNFPDRFSARQFPNYSSELNVNALLLGDSALYLCASSLGVLEAEAFFGQGTRLTVV.

J is TRBJ2-1 and V is TRBV28; 9 nucleotides line up with TRBD2. The CDR3 extends over 15 amino acids. The germline gives CDR1 MDHEN, CDR2 SYDVKM. With 5 bases clipped from V and 9 bases from J, the junction kept 11 bases outside the gene matches. The CDR3 loop is CASSRSGRVGVEQFF. The CDR3 nucleotides read TGTGCCAGCAGTCGTAGCGGGAGAGTCGGCGTTGAGCAGTTCTTC.

The DNA for the CDR3 is TGTGCCAGCTCAGCGGGGGGGGTGTCTTCACCCCTCCACTTT. This encodes CASSAGGVSSPLHF. The chain joins TRBV18 to TRBJ1-6; maybe TRBD1 (5 bases). From germline, CDR1 is KGHSH and CDR2 LQKENI. The CDR3 runs to 14 residues. V lost 5 bases, J lost 9 bases, and 14 bases lay in between.

This clone has a single count. V is TRBV29-1 and J is TRBJ1-1, with D perhaps matching TRBD1 (5 bases). Germline CDR1 and CDR2: SQVTM and ANQGSEA. This CDR3 is built from 15 residues. V was trimmed by 6 bases and J by 1 base, leaving 18 bases between them. The CDR3 DNA follows: TGCAGCGTGAGGTCGGCGGGGGGAACGAACACTGAAGCTTTCTTT. It encodes CSVRSAGGTNTEAFF. Combining the CDR3 with reference TRBV29-1 and TRBJ1-1 gives the whole variable domain SAVISQKPSRDICQRGTSLTIQCQVDSQVTMMFWYRQQPGQSLTLIATANQGSEATYESGFVIDKFPISRPNLTFSTLTVSNMSPEDSSIYLCSVRSAGGTNTEAFFGQGTRLTVV.

The chain couples TRBV30 to TRBJ2-2; 7 nucleotides match TRBD1. The germline V gene encodes CDR1 GTSNPN and CDR2 SVGIG (reference sequence). This CDR3 is 15 amino acids long. After removal of 4 bases from V and 2 bases from J, the junction contained 7 bases not matched to a gene. The CDR3 protein is CAWNQWTGNTGELFF. Written as DNA, the CDR3 is TGTGCCTGGAACCAATGGACAGGCAACACCGGGGAGCTGTTTTTT.

The chain has TRBV2 and TRBJ1-4; TRBD1 might be the D (5 bases). The ends were cut back, 3 bases at V and 6 bases at J, with 14 bases in the middle. This CDR3 has 15 amino acids. Germline-derived CDR1 and CDR2 are SNHLY and FYNNEI. CDR3 sequence (DNA): TGTGCCAGCAGTGAGATAAGGGGAGGATATGAAAAACTGTTTTTT. This codes for CASSEIRGGYEKLFF.

The rearrangement joins TRBV30 to TRBJ1-5, with 9 bases fitting TRBD1. Germline V lookup: CDR1 GTSNPN, CDR2 SVGIG (reference sequence). CDR3 length equals 14 residues. V lost 0 bases, J lost 7 bases, and 4 bases stayed unmatched. The CDR3 nucleotides are TGTGCCTGGAGTGTACTGGACAGGGGACAGCCCCAGCATTTT. Its protein product is CAWSVLDRGQPQHF.

This clone occurred once. The chain uses TRBV4-1 and TRBJ1-4; no firm D call. Germline loops: CDR1 MGHRA, CDR2 YSYEKL. V lost 0 bases, J lost 7 bases, and 15 bases lay in between. This CDR3 contains 16 residues. The CDR3 DNA sequence: TGCGCCAGCAGCCAAGATTCTTCGGGGTTCTTTGAAAAACTGTTTTTT. This translates into CASSQDSSGFFEKLFF.

In regard to this clone: Germline is not matched at one junction end, which may reflect a read error. The rearrangement joins TRBV2 to TRBJ1-2; D unclear. The CDR3 length is 11 residues. Germline values: CDR1 SNHLY, CDR2 FYNNEI. CDR3 residues: CASSPGSSLAF. CDR3 DNA: TGTGCCAGCAGTCCAGGATCCTCCCTTGCCTTC.

The gene calls are TRBV19 and TRBJ1-5; 8 bases match TRBD1. CDR1 LNHDA and CDR2 SQIVND come from the germline V gene (reference sequence). This CDR3 has 13 residues. V lost 6 bases and J lost 7; bases outside the gene matches: 5. The CDR3 coding sequence is TGTGCCAGTAGAACAGGACAGGGACAGCCCCAGCATTTT. Its translation is CASRTGQGQPQHF. Based on the CDR3 plus reference TRBV19 and TRBJ1-5, the full variable domain is DGGITQSPKYLFRKEGQNVTLSCEQNLNHDAMYWYRQDPGQGLRLIYYSQIVNDFQKGDIAEGYSVSREKKESFPLTVTSAQKNPTAFYLCASRTGQGQPQHFGDGTRLSIL.

J is TRBJ2-1 and V is TRBV30; TRBD2 matches 10 bases. Germline V gene lookup returns CDR1 GTSNPN and CDR2 SVGIG (reference sequence). V shed 1 base and J 9 bases; nucleotides not matched to a gene: 12. The CDR3 is 16 amino acids. The CDR3 region has the DNA TGTGCCTGGAGTGGGGCCGCTAGCGGGGGTCGTGGTGAGCAGTTCTTC. This encodes CAWSGAASGGRGEQFF.

The chain is built from TRBV28 and TRBJ1-2; 8 bases agree with TRBD1. Looked up from germline, CDR1 is MDHEN and CDR2 is SYDVKM. V trimming: 2 bases; J trimming: 5 bases; junction bases outside the gene matches: 7. The CDR3 has 15 amino acids. DNA for the CDR3: TGTGCCAGCAGTTTAAGGTCAACAGGGGGGTATGGCTACACCTTC. It specifies CASSLRSTGGYGYTF.